Following are 29 T cell receptor beta chains from one sample sequenced in a study of vaccination effects on CD4 cells after COVID-19. Method: immunoSEQ multiplex PCR; TCRdb's copy keeps in-frame clones and lacks some. In the table there are about 64,000 clones, roughly 80% of which are singletons. Their antigens are not known. After expansion with viral peptide pools in the ViraFEST assay, antigen-specific CD4+ T cells were sequenced. The culture ran for 10 days before CD4+ T cells were isolated. Two-dose BNT162b2 or mRNA-1273 vaccination was given to participants. Sequences were derived from CD4+ T cells from PBMCs cultured with HCoV-OC43 spike peptides, sampled after COVID-19 vaccination. Noted subset: HCoV-OC43 spike overlapping peptide pool stimulation. These receptors originate from a human donor who received a COVID-19 vaccine.

A single count supports this clone. The chain couples TRBV10-3 to TRBJ2-7; a possible D gene is TRBD2 (5 bases). Germline V gene sequence: CDR1 ENHRY, CDR2 SYGVKD. CDR3 length: 14 amino acids. The ends were cut back, 0 bases at V and 1 base at J, with 7 bases in the middle. Here the CDR3 DNA reads TGTGCCATCAGTGAGTCAAGGGAGTCCTACGAGCAGTACGTC. Translation: CAISESRESYEQYV.

This clone was detected only once. The CDR3: CSVDRSGMNTEAFF. The CDR3 DNA reads as TGCAGCGTTGATCGGTCAGGGATGAACACTGAAGCTTTCTTT. The J gene is TRBJ1-1, the V gene TRBV29-1; weak D call: TRBD1 (5 bases). The CDR3 has 14 amino acids. Trimming cost V 3 bases and J 0 bases, with 11 bases left between them. Germline CDR1 reads SQVTM; CDR2 reads ANQGSEA.

V and J are TRBV18 and TRBJ1-5, with D possibly being TRBD1 (6 bases). The germline V gene has CDR1 KGHSH and CDR2 LQKENI. V dropped 6 bases and J dropped 2 bases, with 14 bases sitting between them. There are 15 residues in the CDR3. The CDR3 loop is CASSGVSGGNQPQHF. CDR3 nucleotides: TGTGCCAGCTCGGGTGTCTCAGGGGGCAATCAGCCCCAGCATTTT.

This clone was detected once. The chain has TRBV29-1 and TRBJ1-2; 7 nucleotides align to TRBD1. Germline V CDR1 and CDR2: SQVTM, ANQGSEA. The J segment lost 1 base and the V segment lost 6 bases, leaving 5 bases of the junction unmatched. This CDR3 comprises 13 residues. CDR3 region: CSVERQGNYGYTF. For the CDR3, the DNA is TGCAGCGTGGAAAGACAGGGTAACTATGGCTACACCTTC.

The rearrangement joins TRBV5-1 to TRBJ1-6, with D hard to call. From germline, CDR1 is SGHRS and CDR2 YFSETQ. The CDR3 contains 14 residues. Deletions cut 5 bases from V and 7 bases from J, with 13 bases between. CDR3 in amino acids: CASRLSGPNSPLHF. The CDR3 nucleotides read TGCGCCAGCAGGCTAAGCGGACCGAATTCACCCCTCCACTTT.

V is TRBV11-2 and J is TRBJ1-3; D not certain. The CDR3 extends over 15 amino acids. Germline-derived CDR1 and CDR2 are SGHAT and FQNNGV. V lost 5 bases and J 0 bases, leaving 11 bases between the germline ends. CDR3 protein: CASSISAHSGNTIYF. The DNA for the CDR3 is TGTGCCAGCAGCATCTCGGCACACTCTGGAAACACCATATATTTT.

CDR3 loop: CASSPTPPSAGWPQPQHF. CDR3 bases: TGTGCCAGCAGTCCAACCCCCCCTTCCGCAGGGTGGCCTCAGCCCCAGCATTTT. The chain couples TRBV27 to TRBJ1-5; D is possibly TRBD1 (5 bases). The V end lost 5 bases, the J end lost 6 bases, and 26 bases lay between the germline ends. CDR3 size: 18 residues. In germline, CDR1 is MNHEY, CDR2 SMNVEV (reference sequence).

The chain recombines TRBV7-3 with TRBJ2-2, with D possibly called TRBD1 or TRBD2 (6 bases each). This CDR3 has 16 amino acids. Germline assignment: CDR1 SGHTA and CDR2 FQGTGA. Trimming took 1 base from V and 1 from J, leaving 10 bases between them. The CDR3 region is CASSLRGAQNTGELFF. For the CDR3, the DNA is TGTGCCAGCAGCTTAAGGGGGGCCCAGAACACCGGGGAGCTGTTTTTT. The full variable domain, rest sourced from reference TRBV7-3 and TRBJ2-2, is GAGVSQTPSNKVTEKGKYVELRCDPISGHTALYWYRQSLGQGPEFLIYFQGTGAADDSGLPNDRFFAVRPEGSVSTLKIQRTERGDSAVYLCASSLRGAQNTGELFFGEGSRLTVL.

This chain connects TRBV3-1 (or the pseudogene TRBV3-2) to TRBJ2-3; 7 nucleotides agree with TRBD2. V lost 5 bases and J lost 8; bases outside the gene matches: 10. This CDR3 spans 14 amino acids. Germline loops: CDR1 LGHDT, CDR2 YNNKEL (reference sequence). CDR3 loop: CASSTGGAQITQYF. The DNA of the CDR3 is TGTGCCAGCAGCACGGGGGGAGCACAGATTACGCAGTATTTT.

In this sample, this clone turned up a few times. The chain uses TRBV18 and TRBJ1-1; D is possibly TRBD1 (5 bases). Germline loops: CDR1 KGHSH, CDR2 LQKENI. V gave up 0 bases and J gave up 6 bases, with 14 bases separating them. The CDR3 is 15 amino acids. CDR3 coding DNA: TGTGCCAGCTCACCACCAATAGCCCAGGGATCTGAAGCTTTCTTT. Amino acids: CASSPPIAQGSEAFF.

The chain links TRBV29-1 to TRBJ1-1, with 9 bases that match TRBD1. This CDR3 has 13 amino acids. The trim removed 7 bases at V and 9 bases at J, leaving 12 bases unmatched. In germline, CDR1 is SQVTM, CDR2 ANQGSEA. The CDR3 here is CSALPGQGGKAFF. DNA for the CDR3: TGCAGCGCCTTACCGGGACAGGGAGGAAAAGCTTTCTTT.

The chain links TRBV21-1 to TRBJ2-3; the table's TRBD1 call for D was not verified on the DNA. TRBV21-1 has pseudogene status. CDR3 size: 12 residues. In nucleotides, the CDR3 is TGTGCCAGCGACAGGATTACAGATACGCAGTATTTT. It is translated as CASDRITDTQYF.

This clone was picked up a small number of times. The chain couples TRBV2 to TRBJ1-4, with 10 bases identical to TRBD1. Germline loops: CDR1 SNHLY, CDR2 FYNNEI. The CDR3 runs 15 residues. With 4 bases clipped from V and 7 bases from J, the junction kept 6 bases outside the gene matches. The CDR3 is CASSGQGARSEKLFF. The CDR3 nucleotides read TGTGCCAGCAGTGGACAGGGGGCGCGATCTGAAAAACTGTTTTTT.

This clone appeared a few times. The chain couples TRBV18 to TRBJ1-5, with D unresolved. V was clipped by 2 bases and J by 0 bases, with 8 bases between them. The V gene's germline CDR1 is KGHSH and CDR2 LQKENI. The CDR3 is 15 amino acids. The chain's CDR3 is CASSPFFYSNQPQHF. CDR3 DNA: TGTGCCAGCTCACCATTCTTTTATAGCAATCAGCCCCAGCATTTT.

V gene TRBV5-8 combines with J gene TRBJ2-5; D is unresolved. Germline V gene sequence: CDR1 SGHTS, CDR2 YDEGEE. CDR3 length: 11 residues. Trimming stripped 2 bases from V and 1 base from J, with 0 bases between. The CDR3 sequence: CASSFQETQYF. The CDR3 nucleotides are TGTGCCAGCAGCTTCCAAGAGACCCAGTACTTC.

The J gene is TRBJ1-5, the V gene TRBV6-5; tentatively, D is TRBD1 (5 bases). This CDR3 has 15 amino acids. CDR1 is MNHEY, CDR2 SVGAGI, per germline. Trimming removed 6 bases from V and 2 bases from J, with 14 bases in between. As DNA, the CDR3 is TGTGCCAGCAGCCTCAGGGCACAAGGCAATCAGCCCCAGCATTTT. It is translated as CASSLRAQGNQPQHF.

This clone appeared a single time. The chain has TRBV5-4 and TRBJ1-2, with D maybe TRBD1 (6 bases). The CDR3 loop spans 16 amino acids. Between the trimmed V and J ends, which lost 2 bases and 4 bases, there was a span of 18 bases. Germline-derived CDR1 and CDR2 are SGHNT and YYREEE (reference sequence). The CDR3 nucleotides read TGTGCCAGCAGCTTCTACCCCAGGACAGCTACCTATGGCTACACCTTC. Translation: CASSFYPRTATYGYTF.

The chain carries TRBV7-3 and TRBJ2-2; 7 bases agree with TRBD1. Germline V CDR1 and CDR2: SGHTA, FQGTGA. J lost 7 bases, V lost 5 bases, and 4 bases had no gene match. CDR3 size: 13 residues. As DNA, the CDR3 is TGTGCCAGCAGCCCACAGGGGTTCGGGGAGCTGTTTTTT. This sequence encodes CASSPQGFGELFF.

The chain recombines TRBV5-1 with TRBJ2-3; 13 positions match TRBD2. The germline CDR1 and CDR2 sequences are SGHRS and YFSETQ. CDR3 size: 17 residues. V was clipped by 4 bases and J by 4 bases; unmatched bases: 9. The CDR3 bases are TGCGCCAGCAGCCGACGACTAGCGGGGGGCATTTCAGATACGCAGTATTTT. It codes for CASSRRLAGGISDTQYF.

The CDR3 loop is CASKATMAPGYNEQFF. In DNA, the CDR3 is TGTGCCAGCAAAGCGACTATGGCGCCTGGATACAATGAGCAGTTCTTC. The rearrangement joins TRBV2 to TRBJ2-1; D possibly corresponds to TRBD2 (5 bases). Germline values: CDR1 SNHLY, CDR2 FYNNEI. V was trimmed by 7 bases and J by 4 bases, leaving 20 bases between them. This CDR3 contains 16 residues.

This rearrangement joins TRBV12-3 or TRBV12-4 to TRBJ1-1; D gene ambiguous. V was cut by 2 bases and J by 0 bases, with 4 bases left in between. The CDR3 has 13 amino acids. CDR3 residues: CASSLQMNTEAFF. As DNA, the CDR3 is TGTGCCAGCAGTTTACAGATGAACACTGAAGCTTTCTTT.

The CDR3 sequence: CASSQDKLLAYNEQFF. DNA of the CDR3: TGTGCCAGCAGCCAAGATAAGCTACTGGCCTACAATGAGCAGTTCTTC. The rearrangement uses TRBV3-1 (or the pseudogene TRBV3-2) and TRBJ2-1, with D uncertain. V lost 0 bases, J lost 2 bases, and 11 bases lay in between. CDR1 LGHDT and CDR2 YNNKEL come from the germline V gene (reference sequence). This CDR3 has 16 amino acids.

The CDR3 DNA reads TGTGCCAGCAGCTCACGGACCTTTCCTCCCTACAATGAGCAGTTCTTC. Protein product: CASSSRTFPPYNEQFF. J is TRBJ2-1 and V is TRBV7-3; D not resolved. V gave up 4 bases and J gave up 2 bases, with 15 bases separating them. Germline V gives CDR1 SGHTA, CDR2 FQGTGA. CDR3 length equals 16 residues.

V and J are TRBV7-3 and TRBJ2-7, with D unresolved. Per germline, CDR1 SGHTA and CDR2 FQGTGA. Trimming cost V 5 bases and J 6 bases, with 20 bases left between them. The CDR3 sequence is 15 residues long. CDR3 sequence reads: CASSRRTGRRLEQYV. The CDR3 DNA sequence: TGTGCCAGCAGCCGGCGGACCGGCCGTCGCCTCGAGCAGTACGTC.

The chain is built from TRBV6-2 or TRBV6-3 and TRBJ1-5, with a possible D match to TRBD1 (6 bases). The CDR3 consists of 15 residues. V lost 2 bases to trimming and J lost 9 bases, with 17 bases between them. Germline values: CDR1 MNHEY, CDR2 SVGEGT. The CDR3 reads CASSYGQGRAPPQHF. The CDR3 region has the DNA TGTGCCAGCAGTTACGGCCAGGGGAGAGCCCCGCCCCAGCATTTT.

V is TRBV19 and J is TRBJ2-3, with 9 bases fitting TRBD1. Per germline, CDR1 LNHDA and CDR2 SQIVND (reference sequence). This CDR3 is built from 15 residues. Losses at the gene ends were 2 bases for V and 1 base for J; bases not matched to a gene: 1. CDR3 sequence: CASSIRTGGTDTQYF. CDR3 coding DNA: TGTGCCAGTAGTATAAGGACAGGGGGCACAGATACGCAGTATTTT.

The CDR3 sequence: CASSSYRGSNQPQHF. In DNA form, the CDR3 reads TGTGCCAGCAGTTCATACAGGGGAAGCAATCAGCCCCAGCATTTT. The rearrangement links TRBV28 to TRBJ1-5, with TRBD1 matching over 7 bases. Trimming removed 4 bases from V and 1 base from J; junction bases left unmatched: 4. Germline loops: CDR1 MDHEN, CDR2 SYDVKM. The CDR3 has 15 residues.

This clone turned up a few times. The chain joins TRBV5-1 to TRBJ2-7, with unresolved D. This CDR3 is built from 10 residues. CDR1 and CDR2 from the germline V gene are SGHRS and YFSETQ. Trimming left V 9 bases short and J 4 bases short, with 8 bases between. In DNA form, the CDR3 reads TGCGCCACCACCCCATACGAGCAGTACGTC. Translating gives CATTPYEQYV.

The chain recombines TRBV6-5 with TRBJ1-6, with D tentatively TRBD1 (5 bases). There are 14 residues in the CDR3. V was cut by 4 bases and J by 7 bases, with 11 bases left in between. Per germline, CDR1 MNHEY and CDR2 SVGAGI. The CDR3, as DNA: TGTGCCAGCAGTTTGGACATACTAAATTCACCCCTCCACTTT. Its protein product is CASSLDILNSPLHF.